This T cell receptor (beta chain) stems from a study of cytomegalovirus exposure and HLA in healthy donors (dated by TCRdb to the late 2010s). About the investigation overall: An earlier analysis of several hundred of the donors reported under 300 Gb of sequence data and 117 million unique TCR beta sequences obtained from about 180 million T cells. An early release that covered several hundred HLA-typed donors contained 300 to 350 gigabases of sequencing data and around 80 million unique TCR sequences. The genetic ancestry cluster associated with self-reported Caucasian donors included 65% to 90% of the 398 genotyped donors. The study aimed to test whether signatures of past pathogen exposure could be identified by cataloging public T cell receptors. The T cell repertoires of 666 subjects were profiled by immunosequencing and related to cytomegalovirus serostatus. A separate validation cohort of roughly 130 different subjects was used in addition to the roughly 700-subject first cohort. To predict cytomegalovirus infection status, the study combined high-throughput TCR immunosequencing, statistical association of individual TCRs with disease status, and machine learning. A later analysis re-examined previously published TCR beta repertoires from hundreds of donors and added high-resolution HLA genotyping to investigate patterns of TCR occurrence. Rather than drawing on any new phenotypic data, the later analysis identified candidate immune exposures from TCR beta sequences and the way those sequences occurred across donors. An earlier analysis of nearly 600 of the donors applied high-throughput TCR beta sequencing to assess whether each TCR beta V gene segment acted as functional or pseudogenic. Donor age, sex, ethnicity and CMV serostatus were compiled alongside the repertoire data. A later genetic analysis used genome-wide SNP genotypes for 398 of the 666 donors, treating that subset as a discovery cohort. Every repertoire in the discovery cohort had been generated on one and the same sequencing platform. Class I and class II HLA loci were covered by the typing at four-digit resolution. The number of typed donors differed by locus: roughly 620-630 for A, B, C, DRB1 and DQB1; approximately 530 for DQA1; some 610 for DPA1; and about 450 for DPB1. About five DR-DQ haplotypes were handled as single units for association and clustering because linkage in the cohort was strong. Among about 370 genotyped donors of the cohort, an average of roughly 230,000 unique TCR beta nucleotide sequences was sequenced per donor, of which roughly 18% were non-productive.

Library preparation employed the immunoSEQ multiplex PCR assay. The multiplex PCR relied on a mix of 60 forward primers for TCR Vbeta segments and 13 reverse primers for TCR Jbeta segments. A multiplex PCR assay on genomic DNA amplified the CDR3 region of rearranged TCR beta genes. The amplified TCR beta libraries were sequenced on the Illumina HiSeq System as 87-base-pair reads. The study's own analysis went as follows. Across the 700 or so repertoires, a later analysis counted 75 million to 90 million unique TCR beta chains, some 11 million of which were shared by at least two donors. Raw reads were error-corrected and collapsed into unique sequences with a nearest-neighbor algorithm that merged closely related sequences to remove PCR and sequencing errors. V, D and J gene segments were assigned by aligning CDR3 sequences to IMGT reference sequences. For a sequence to be retained, at least a six-nucleotide match to both a V gene segment and a J gene segment was required. A rearrangement was called productive if the CDR3 had no stop codons and remained in frame with V and J, and every other rearrangement was called non-productive. Following IMGT convention, CDR3 was defined as the stretch from the second conserved V-encoded cysteine to the conserved J-encoded phenylalanine. Sequences without an unambiguous match to a single V gene segment were excluded from the earlier analysis of almost 600 of the donors. In an earlier analysis of around 600 of the donors, V segments were called functional above 56.7% productive rearrangements and were called segregating when the between-donor standard deviation exceeded 5%. To diagnose cytomegalovirus status from the catalog of TCR beta chain sequences, a statistical classification framework was built. In a later analysis, V and J genes were assigned by comparing TCR nucleotide sequences against IMGT/GENE-DB human TR gene sequences. In a later analysis, CDR3 sequences and most-parsimonious VDJ recombination scenarios were assigned using the TCRdist pipeline. A later analysis defined each TCR beta chain by its CDR3 amino acid sequence plus V-gene family, and excluded reads lacking a unique V-gene family. As a way to deal with suspected cross-contamination and a sequencing artifact, a later analysis dropped hundreds of nucleotide sequences that were highly shared and had low generation probability. A later analysis calculated a clonal expansion index for each public chain from normalized within-repertoire ranks of inferred template counts. Generation probabilities in a later analysis came from a VDJ recombination model fitted to out-of-frame rearrangements, and those results were checked against IGoR. In a later analysis, hypergeometric tests were used to score TCR-TCR, TCR-HLA and TCR-CMV co-occurrence, with a repertoire-size bias correction applied to TCR pairs. A later analysis estimated false discovery rates by permuting HLA or CMV assignments 20 times. In a later analysis, co-occurring TCRs were grouped with DBSCAN, and TCRdist sequence similarity was added when clustering was performed within HLA-allele-positive subsets. For co-occurrence clustering, repertoires with fewer than 30,000 or more than 120,000 public chains were excluded, along with roughly 5 repertoires with anomalous nucleotide sharing. The table comes from immuneACCESS by way of TCRdb, which keeps in-frame sequences with V and J called. Part of the clones is missing from these tables; in studies checked, under half for an unresolved V gene and the rest for unknown reasons. The DNA was the basis for D and trimming; V, J and clone size are from that table. This sample gives around 120,000 clones in total; 50% to 70% of them show up just once. The ten largest account for over 8.5% of the sample.

What the work shows at the level of the full study, not this receptor alone: The authors suggested that the approach could potentially be generalized to other disease states and immunological phenotypes. In a later analysis, TCR association rates were found to vary across HLA loci, with the most associated TCRs seen for DRB1 alleles and the fewest for HLA-C alleles. CMV serostatus was the only immune exposure information available for the cohort. In vitro tests confirmed that three of the cytomegalovirus-associated TCR beta chains recognize cytomegalovirus antigens. Strong co-occurrence of HLA alleles, especially DR and DQ, made assigning TCR associations to individual alleles difficult. This cohort had only TCR beta chains sequenced, and the lack of alpha or paired-chain data limited which features could be detected. Correlated functional status among segregating V segments might reflect linkage disequilibrium, but an unknown experimental factor could not be ruled out. In a later genetic analysis, a missense DCLRE1C variant was associated with V-gene and J-gene trimming of TCR beta chains, and the association was replicated in an independent cohort. Because some donors lacked HLA typing at each locus, the association tests relied only on the typed subset. In a later analysis, several top co-occurrence clusters were reported to appear linked to parvovirus B19, influenza, CMV and Epstein-Barr virus. Because counts were too low, about 17 rarely observed V segments, including chromosome 9 orphons, were excluded from the earlier analysis of some 540 of the donors. A later analysis found that HLA-associated TCR beta chains were more clonally expanded and had lower generation probabilities than equally common non-associated chains. Some IMGT-functional V segments, including TRBV6-2 and TRBV6-3, could not be told apart with the 87-base-pair reads, so those segments were excluded. A further reported finding was that TCR beta sequences accurately predicted the HLA-A and HLA-B alleles for most subjects in the first cohort. Most TCR sequences were seen in very few donors, while some public TCRs were found in many individuals. A cluster of highly shared sequence variants was judged likely to be a technical artifact of the sequencing pipeline. The study listed 164 TCR beta chains as associated with cytomegalovirus. In an earlier analysis of about 540 of the donors, most TCR beta V segments were observed in productive rearrangements about 90% or about 30% of the time, broadly matching IMGT annotations. Sequencing depth was assumed to be roughly uniform across donors in the presence/absence analyses, though that assumption may not hold. Most CMV-associated TCR beta chains appeared to be HLA-restricted in a later analysis, and the HLA associations seemed to be driven largely by CMV exposure. At a false discovery rate of 0.05, a later analysis linked some 17,000 TCR beta sequences to specific HLA alleles. Cytomegalovirus status was reported to be diagnosed by the classifier with high specificity and sensitivity in both the original and validation cohorts. A later genetic analysis reported fewer N-insertions in productive TCRs among donors in an Asian-associated ancestry cluster than the 666-donor mean.

Comment on this clone: Its binding antigen is unknown. Base qualities are not at hand, and no much larger clone is one base apart.

The cohort was made up of approximately 670 healthy bone marrow donors. At the time of sampling, every cohort member was nominally healthy, though immune exposures that went unrecorded were likely present. The donor tested CMV seropositive, placing the donor among the 250 to 350 seropositive members of the cohort. Each donor provided a peripheral blood sample, and peripheral blood mononuclear cells were used for TCR beta sequencing. Genomic DNA extraction from the blood cell samples was performed with the Qiagen DNeasy Blood Extraction Kit. Taken from the germline V gene, the CDR1 and CDR2 loops are ENHRY and SYGVKD. The CDR3 has 16 amino acids, counting the end cysteine and phenylalanine. The kept DNA is CDR3 alone, 48 bases in frame from the first base. V ends up 1 base short and J 3 bases short, with an unmatched junction base count of 6.

Recombination linked TRBV10-3 to TRBJ1-1; 9 bases in the middle match TRBD1. Material: PBMCs. The receptor was isolated from a woman aged 35 to 49 in good health and CMV-seropositive. For the CDR3, the sequence is CAISELDRGGDTEAFF. The nucleotide sequence is TGTGCCATCAGTGAGTTGGACAGGGGTGGAGACACTGAAGCTTTCTTT.